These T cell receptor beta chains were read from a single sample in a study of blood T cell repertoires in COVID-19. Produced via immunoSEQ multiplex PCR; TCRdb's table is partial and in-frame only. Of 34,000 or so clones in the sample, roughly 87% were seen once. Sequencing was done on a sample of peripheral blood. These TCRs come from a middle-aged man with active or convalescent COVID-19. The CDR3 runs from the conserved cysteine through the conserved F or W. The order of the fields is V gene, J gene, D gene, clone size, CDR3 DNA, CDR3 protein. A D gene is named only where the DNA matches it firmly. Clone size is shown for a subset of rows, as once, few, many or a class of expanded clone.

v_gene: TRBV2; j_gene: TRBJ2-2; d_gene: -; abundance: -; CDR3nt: TGTGCCAGCAAGGGCCCTAGCAGTTACACCGGGGAGCTGTTTTTT; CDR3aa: CASKGPSSYTGELFF
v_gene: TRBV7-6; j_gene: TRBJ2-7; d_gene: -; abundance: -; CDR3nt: TGTGCCAGCAGCTTAGGCCGGGGAAGCGAGCAGTACTTC; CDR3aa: CASSLGRGSEQYF
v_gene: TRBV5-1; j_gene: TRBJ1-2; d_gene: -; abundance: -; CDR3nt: TGCGCCAGCAGCTCAACGGGACATAAGGACTATGGCTACACCTTC; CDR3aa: CASSSTGHKDYGYTF
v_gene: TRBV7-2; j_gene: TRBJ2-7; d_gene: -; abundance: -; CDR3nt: TGTGCCAGCAGCTTAGTCCCGGGGGAGTCCTACGAGCAGTACTTC; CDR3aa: CASSLVPGESYEQYF
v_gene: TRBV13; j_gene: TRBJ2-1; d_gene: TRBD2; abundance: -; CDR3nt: TGTGCCAGCAGCTCGATGGAGCTTAGCGGGAGCTACAATGAGCAGTTCTTC; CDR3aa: CASSSMELSGSYNEQFF
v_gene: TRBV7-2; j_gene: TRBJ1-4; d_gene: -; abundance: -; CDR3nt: TGTGCCAGCAGCCTTTTCCTCGGTGAAAAACTGTTTTTT; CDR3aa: CASSLFLGEKLFF
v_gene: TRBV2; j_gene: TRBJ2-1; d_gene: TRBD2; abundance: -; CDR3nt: TGTGCCAGCAGACTCGGGACTAGCGGGGGCGAGCAGTTCTTC; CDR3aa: CASRLGTSGGEQFF
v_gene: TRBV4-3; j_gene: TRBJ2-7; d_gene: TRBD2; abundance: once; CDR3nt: TGCGCCAGCAGGTGGGCCTCAGCGGACGGCGGGGGCTCCTACGAGCAGTACTTC; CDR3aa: CASRWASADGGGSYEQYF
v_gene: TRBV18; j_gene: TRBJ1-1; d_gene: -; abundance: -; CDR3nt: TGTGCCAGCTCACCCAGCTCCGGGGGGAACACTGAAGCTTTCTTT; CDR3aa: CASSPSSGGNTEAFF
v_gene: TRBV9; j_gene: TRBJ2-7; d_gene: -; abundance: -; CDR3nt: TGTGCCAGCAGCGTAGCAAGCGGCCTGGGAGTCTACGAGCAGTACTTC; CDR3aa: CASSVASGLGVYEQYF
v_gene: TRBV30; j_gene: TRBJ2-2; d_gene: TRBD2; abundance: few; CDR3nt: TGTGCCTGGAGTCGACTAGCGCATGGCCCCTCTGAAGTGTTTTTT; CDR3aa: CAWSRLAHGPSEVFF
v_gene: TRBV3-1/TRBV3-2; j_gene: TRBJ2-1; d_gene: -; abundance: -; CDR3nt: TGTGCCAGCAGCCAAGCCAGCGGCAGACTGGTCGGGTCCTACAATGAGCAGTTCTTC; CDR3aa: CASSQASGRLVGSYNEQFF
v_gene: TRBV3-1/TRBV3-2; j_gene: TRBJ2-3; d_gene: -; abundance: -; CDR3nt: TGTGCCGTCAGGGGCGCAGATACGCAGTATTTT; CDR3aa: CAVRGADTQYF
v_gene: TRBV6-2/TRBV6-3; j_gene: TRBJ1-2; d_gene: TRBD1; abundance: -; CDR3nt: TGTGCCAGCAGTCCGGGACAGGGGGCGCGGATTTACGGCTACACCTTC; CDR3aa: CASSPGQGARIYGYTF
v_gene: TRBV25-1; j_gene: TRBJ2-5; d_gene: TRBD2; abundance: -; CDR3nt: TGTGCCAGCAGTGAAGCGGGAGGGGAGACCCAGTACTTC; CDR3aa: CASSEAGGETQYF
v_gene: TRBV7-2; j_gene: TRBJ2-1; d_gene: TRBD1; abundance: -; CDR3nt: TGTGCCAGCAGTACGGGACAGGACTCCTACAATGAGCAGTTCTTC; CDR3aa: CASSTGQDSYNEQFF
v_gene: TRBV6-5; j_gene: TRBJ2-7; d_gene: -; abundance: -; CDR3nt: TGTGCCAGCAGTTACTCGTACAGGGTGAGAGAGCAGTACTTC; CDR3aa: CASSYSYRVREQYF
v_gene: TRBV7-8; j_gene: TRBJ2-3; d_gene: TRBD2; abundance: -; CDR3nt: TGTGCCAGCAGCTTAGCCCCGGGACTAGCGGAAGATACGCAGTATTTT; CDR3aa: CASSLAPGLAEDTQYF
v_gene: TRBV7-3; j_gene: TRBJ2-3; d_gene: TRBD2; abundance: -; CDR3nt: TGTGCCAGCAGCCCTCAACTAGCGGCCACAGATACGCAGTATTTT; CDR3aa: CASSPQLAATDTQYF
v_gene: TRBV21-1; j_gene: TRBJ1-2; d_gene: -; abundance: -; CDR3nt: TGTGCCAGCAGCCAATCAGAGGGGGGGAGAAAAGGCTACACCTTC; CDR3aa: CASSQSEGGRKGYTF
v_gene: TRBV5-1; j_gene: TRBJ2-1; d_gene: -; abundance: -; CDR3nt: TGCGCCAGCAGCCTAGCTCCAGGGGAGGGATACAATGAGCAGTTCTTC; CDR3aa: CASSLAPGEGYNEQFF
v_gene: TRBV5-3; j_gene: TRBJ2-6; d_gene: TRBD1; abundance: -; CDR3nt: TGTGCCAGAAGCTTGCCCCTGGGACAGTCCGCTGGGGCCAACGTCCTGACTTTC; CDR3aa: CARSLPLGQSAGANVLTF
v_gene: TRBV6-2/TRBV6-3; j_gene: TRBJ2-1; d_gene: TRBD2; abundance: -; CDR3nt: TGTGCCAGCAGTGACAAAGCGGGGAGAGGAGACAATGAGCAGTTCTTC; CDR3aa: CASSDKAGRGDNEQFF
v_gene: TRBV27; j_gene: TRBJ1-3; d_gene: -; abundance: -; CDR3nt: TGTGCCAGCAGTGCAGGGTCCTCTGGAAACACCATATATTTT; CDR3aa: CASSAGSSGNTIYF
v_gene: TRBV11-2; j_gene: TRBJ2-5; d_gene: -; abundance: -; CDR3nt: TGTGCCAGCAGCCCATTCCAGGGGAAAGACGAGACCCAGTACTTC; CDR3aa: CASSPFQGKDETQYF
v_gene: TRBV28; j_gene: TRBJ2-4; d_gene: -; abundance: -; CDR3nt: TGTGCCAGCAGTTTTCCCCCCGACAGGCGATCCAAAAACATTCAGTACTTC; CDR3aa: CASSFPPDRRSKNIQYF
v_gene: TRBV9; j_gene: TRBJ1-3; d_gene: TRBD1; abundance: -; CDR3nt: TGTGCCAGCAGCGTGCAGGGGGATGGAAACACCATATATTTT; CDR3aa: CASSVQGDGNTIYF
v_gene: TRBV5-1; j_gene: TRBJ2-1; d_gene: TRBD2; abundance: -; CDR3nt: TGCGCCAGCAGCTTGAGGCGGACTAGCGGGAGGTGGGACAATGAGCAGTTCTTC; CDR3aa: CASSLRRTSGRWDNEQFF
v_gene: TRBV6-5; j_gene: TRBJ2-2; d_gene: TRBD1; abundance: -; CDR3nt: TGTGCCAGCAGCCGGACAGGGGGCCCCACCGGGGAGCTGTTTTTT; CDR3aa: CASSRTGGPTGELFF
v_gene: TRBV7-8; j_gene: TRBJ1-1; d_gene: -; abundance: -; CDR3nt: TGTGCCAGCAACCCGTTAGAGGCAGAATTAATGAACACTGAAGCTTTCTTT; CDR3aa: CASNPLEAELMNTEAFF
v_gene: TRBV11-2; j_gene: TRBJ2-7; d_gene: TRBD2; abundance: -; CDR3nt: TGTGCCAGCAGGTCGTTGGGACTAGCGTACGAGCAGTACTTC; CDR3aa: CASRSLGLAYEQYF
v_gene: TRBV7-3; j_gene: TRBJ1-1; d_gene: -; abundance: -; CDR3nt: TGTGCCAGCGGGGCAGCGTTGAACACTGAAGCTTTCTTT; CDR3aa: CASGAALNTEAFF
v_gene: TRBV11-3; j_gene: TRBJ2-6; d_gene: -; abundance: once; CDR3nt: TGTGCCAGCAGCCCTGGTTGGGGGCCTGGGGCCAACGTCCTGACTTTC; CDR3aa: CASSPGWGPGANVLTF
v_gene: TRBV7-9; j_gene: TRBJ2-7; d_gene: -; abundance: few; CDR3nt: TGTGCCAGCAGCTTAGGGTCTAGCTTCTACTACGAGCAGTACTTC; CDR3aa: CASSLGSSFYYEQYF
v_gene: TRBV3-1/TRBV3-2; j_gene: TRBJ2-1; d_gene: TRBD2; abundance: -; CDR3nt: TGTGCCAGCAGCCCATCGAGACTAGCGGGAGGCAATGAGCAGTTCTTC; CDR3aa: CASSPSRLAGGNEQFF
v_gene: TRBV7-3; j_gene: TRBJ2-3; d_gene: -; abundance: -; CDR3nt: TGTGCCAGTGCCCTTGGAGGACAGAGAAGCACAGATACGCAGTATTTT; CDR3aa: CASALGGQRSTDTQYF
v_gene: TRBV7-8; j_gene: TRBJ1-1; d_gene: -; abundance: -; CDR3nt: TGTGCCAGCAGCTTGTCCAGGACCCGGGGCACTGAAGCTTTCTTT; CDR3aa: CASSLSRTRGTEAFF
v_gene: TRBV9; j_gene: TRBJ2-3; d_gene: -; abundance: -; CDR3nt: TGTGCCAGCAGCGTCAGAAGTGGTGGAGATACGCAGTATTTT; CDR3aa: CASSVRSGGDTQYF
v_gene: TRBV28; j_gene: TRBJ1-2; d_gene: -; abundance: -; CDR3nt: TGTGCCAGCAGTTTGGGCCCAGGGGTAGATTACTATGGCTACACCTTC; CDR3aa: CASSLGPGVDYYGYTF
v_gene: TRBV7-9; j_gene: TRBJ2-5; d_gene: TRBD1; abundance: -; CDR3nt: TGTGCCAGCAGTTCTAACAGGGGAGCAGAGACCCAGTACTTC; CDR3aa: CASSSNRGAETQYF
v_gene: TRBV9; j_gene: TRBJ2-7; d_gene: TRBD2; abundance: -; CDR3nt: TGTGCCAGCAGCGTCGGGACTAGCGGACAATACTACGAGCAGTACTTC; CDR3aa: CASSVGTSGQYYEQYF
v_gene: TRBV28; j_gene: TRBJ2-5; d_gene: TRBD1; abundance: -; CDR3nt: TGTGCCAGCAGTCGTCCAACAGGGGGTGTGGAGACCCAGTACTTC; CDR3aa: CASSRPTGGVETQYF
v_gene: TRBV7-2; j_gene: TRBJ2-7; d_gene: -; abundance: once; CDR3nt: TGTGCCAGCAGCTACTGGGACACTTCCTACGAGCAGTACTTC; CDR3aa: CASSYWDTSYEQYF
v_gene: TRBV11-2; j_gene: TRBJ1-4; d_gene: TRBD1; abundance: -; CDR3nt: TGTGCCAGCAGCTTCCGAGGACAGGCGAATGAAAAACTGTTTTTT; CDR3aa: CASSFRGQANEKLFF
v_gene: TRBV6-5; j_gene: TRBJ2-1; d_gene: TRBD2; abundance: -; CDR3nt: TGTGCCAGCAGGCACAATGGACTAGCGGGCAATGAGCAGTTCTTC; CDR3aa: CASRHNGLAGNEQFF
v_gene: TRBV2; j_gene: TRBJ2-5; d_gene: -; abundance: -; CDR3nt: TGTGCCAGCAGTGCGGTCTTAGGGGAACGATTTCAAGAGACCCAGTACTTC; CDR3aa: CASSAVLGERFQETQYF